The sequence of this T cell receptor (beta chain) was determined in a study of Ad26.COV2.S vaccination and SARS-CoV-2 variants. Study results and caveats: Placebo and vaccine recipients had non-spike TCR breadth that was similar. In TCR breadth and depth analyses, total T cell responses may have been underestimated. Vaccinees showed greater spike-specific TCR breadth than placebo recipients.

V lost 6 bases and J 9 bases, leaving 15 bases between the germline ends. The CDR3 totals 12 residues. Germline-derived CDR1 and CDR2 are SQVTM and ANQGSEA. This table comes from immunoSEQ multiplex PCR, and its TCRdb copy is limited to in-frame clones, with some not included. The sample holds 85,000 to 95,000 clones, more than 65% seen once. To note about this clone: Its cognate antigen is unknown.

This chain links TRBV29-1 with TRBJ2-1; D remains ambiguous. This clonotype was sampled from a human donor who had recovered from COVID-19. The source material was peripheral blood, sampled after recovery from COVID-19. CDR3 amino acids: CSVWNPWGEQFF. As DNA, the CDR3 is TGCAGCGTCTGGAATCCCTGGGGTGAGCAGTTCTTC.